The clone carrying this T cell receptor beta chain was detected ten times or more. The antigen remains unidentified. The sample originates from a study of T cells in Graves' hyperthyroidism and ophthalmopathy. Findings and caveats of the study: Ophthalmopathy got predicted by the model a median approximately 6 months before its onset. Separation of ophthalmopathy from stable hyperthyroidism was achieved by a 13 V-J model.

This CDR3 spans 15 amino acids. The V end was cut by 4 bases, the J end by 0 bases, with 13 bases between. TCR beta CDR3 regions were amplified from RNA. A first-round RT-PCR of the TCR CDR3 used the HTBI primer set. A single record per CDR3 protein comes from TCRdb applying MiXCR to the multiplex PCR reads. Of roughly 530,000 distinct CDR3 sequences in the sample, 17% were seen once. The sequence derives from a woman between 18 and 29 years old with Graves' ophthalmopathy. The chain carries TRBV12-3 or TRBV12-4 and TRBJ2-7; possible D gene TRBD1, 5 bases. Material for sequencing was blood. CDR3 DNA: TGTGCCAGCAGTTCGCAGGGAAGGGCCTCCTACGAGCAGTACTTC. As protein: CASSSQGRASYEQYF.